In its sample, the clone carrying this T cell receptor (beta chain) was seen many times. As yet, its antigen is unknown. These data are taken from a study of molecular identifiers for immune sequencing clone quantification. Study conclusions and caveats: Over 97% of effector molecules, yet under 1% of naive-cell molecules, were held by clones above 20 RNA copies.

MiXCR, applied by TCRdb to the PCR reads, yields one record per CDR3 protein. The data show approximately 54,000 distinct CDR3 sequences, under 30% seen once. Input material: naive CD8+ T cells from blood, with Jurkat cell RNA spiked in. Stated subset: FACS-sorted CD8+CD4-CCR7+CD45RA+ naive T cells. This receptor was taken from a human donor in good health. Some libraries in this study had Jurkat cell RNA spiked in.

CDR3 sequence reads: CSAGADRASGNTIYF. As DNA, the CDR3 is TGCAGTGCAGGGGCTGACAGGGCCTCTGGAAACACCATATATTTT. The chain links TRBV20-1 to TRBJ1-3; 7 positions match TRBD1. Trimming cost V 6 bases and J 0 bases; bases outside gene matches: 8. The CDR3 runs 15 residues. Germline assignment: CDR1 DFQATT and CDR2 SNEGSKA (reference sequence).